The 23 T cell receptor beta chains given below trace back to one sample, sequenced in a study of quantifying T cell responses using KT2 cells. Study overall: Reverse transcription used primers in the TCR alpha and beta constant regions.

Each cDNA got a UMI-containing oligo ligated at its 3' end. The first PCR ran three to four cycles with an equimolar RC1.1 and RC1.2 beta primer mix. TCRdb recomputed calls from the UMI-ligation and nested PCR reads with MiXCR, one row per CDR3 protein. The data show fewer than 50,000 distinct CDR3 sequences, around 10% seen once. The sample comprised PBMCs spiked with cells of the T cell clone KT2. The receptors originated from a human donor.

In its sample, this clonotype was seen a few times. This chain connects TRBV27 to TRBJ2-1; 9 nucleotides agree with TRBD2. Germline V gene lookup returns CDR1 MNHEY and CDR2 SMNVEV (reference sequence). The trim removed 5 bases at V and 12 bases at J, leaving 20 bases unmatched. The CDR3 totals 17 residues. DNA for the CDR3: TGTGCCAGCAGTCCAAGACTGGGGGAGCGGGGGGAAAGAAGGCAGTTCTTC. Its translation is CASSPRLGERGERRQFF.

This clonotype was seen ten or more times. J is TRBJ2-1 and V is TRBV10-3; possible D gene TRBD1, 5 bases. CDR1 and CDR2 (germline): ENHRY, SYGVKD. V lost 4 bases to trimming and J lost 16 bases, with 17 bases between them. The CDR3 has 12 amino acids. Written as DNA, the CDR3 is TGTGCCATCAGTGGAATAACAGGTAGCCCATTCTTC. This sequence encodes CAISGITGSPFF.

The chain carries TRBV20-1 and TRBJ2-7; weak D call: TRBD1 (5 bases). The CDR3 length is 13 residues. Germline loops: CDR1 DFQATT, CDR2 SNEGSKA (reference sequence). With 1 base removed from V and 3 bases from J, the gap between germline ends came to 10 bases. The chain's CDR3 is CSARASGYYEQYF. CDR3 bases: TGCAGTGCTAGAGCTTCAGGGTACTACGAGCAGTACTTC.

A few counts support this clonotype. This sequence joins TRBV18 and TRBJ2-3; 8 bases align to TRBD2. Per the germline V gene, CDR1 is KGHSH and CDR2 is LQKENI. With 8 bases clipped from V and 6 bases from J, the junction kept 16 bases outside the gene matches. The CDR3 sequence is 16 residues long. The CDR3 DNA reads as TGTGCCAGCCGCTCATCCGGGACTAGAGCAGCGGATACGCAGTATTTT. It is translated as CASRSSGTRAADTQYF.

This clonotype came up a few times. V gene TRBV2 combines with J gene TRBJ2-7, with 8 bases identical to TRBD2. The V and J ends lost 0 bases and 2 bases, in that order; junction bases with no gene match: 6. Germline-derived CDR1 and CDR2 are SNHLY and FYNNEI. The CDR3 runs 16 residues. The CDR3 region is CASSEALGGGPYEQYF. The CDR3 DNA sequence: TGTGCCAGCAGTGAAGCGCTCGGGGGGGGCCCCTACGAGCAGTACTTC.

This clonotype was counted a few times. The rearrangement joins TRBV7-9 to TRBJ2-3; D might be TRBD1 or TRBD2, each matching 5 bases. Trimming cost V 5 bases and J 3 bases, with 21 bases left between them. The CDR3 extends over 17 amino acids. The V gene's germline CDR1 is SEHNR and CDR2 FQNEAQ (reference sequence). DNA for the CDR3: TGTGCCAGCAGCATGCCGTACATAGGCAGGGAGACAGATACGCAGTATTTT. Encoded protein: CASSMPYIGRETDTQYF. The whole variable domain, remainder taken from reference TRBV7-9 and TRBJ2-3, is DTGVSQNPRHKITKRGQNVTFRCDPISEHNRLYWYRQTLGQGPEFLTYFQNEAQLEKSRLLSDRFSAERPKGSFSTLEIQRTEQGDSAMYLCASSMPYIGRETDTQYFGPGTRLTVL.

The J gene is TRBJ1-1, the V gene TRBV6-5; D call uncertain. V was cut by 5 bases and J by 1 base, with 8 bases left in between. The CDR3 loop spans 13 amino acids. CDR1 is MNHEY and CDR2 is SVGAGI in the germline V gene. The CDR3: CASSQTQNTEAFF. The CDR3 DNA sequence: TGTGCCAGCAGTCAAACACAGAACACTGAAGCTTTCTTT.

In DNA form, the CDR3 reads TGTGCCAGCAGCTTGGGGACTAGCGGGATTTACGAGCAGTACTTC. Encoded protein: CASSLGTSGIYEQYF. The genes are TRBV13 and TRBJ2-7, with 13 bases matching TRBD2. With 3 bases clipped from V and 4 bases from J, the junction kept 3 bases outside the gene matches. CDR1 is PRHDT, CDR2 FYEKMQ, per germline (reference sequence). CDR3 length: 15 amino acids. Supplemented by reference TRBV13 and TRBJ2-7, the full variable domain reads AAGVIQSPRHLIKEKRETATLKCYPIPRHDTVYWYQQGPGQDPQFLISFYEKMQSDKGSIPDRFSAQQFSDYHSELNMSSLELGDSALYFCASSLGTSGIYEQYFGPGTRLTVT.

The rearrangement joins TRBV29-1 to TRBJ1-5, with 7 bases matching TRBD1. Germline CDR1 and CDR2: SQVTM and ANQGSEA. V trimming: 6 bases; J trimming: 3 bases; junction bases outside the gene matches: 5. The CDR3 loop spans 13 amino acids. This chain's CDR3 is CSVRQGFNQPQHF. CDR3 coding DNA: TGCAGCGTCCGACAGGGATTCAATCAGCCCCAGCATTTT.

In its sample, this clonotype was seen once. The chain combines TRBV5-1 with TRBJ1-4; possibly TRBD1 for D (6 bases). Between the trimmed V and J ends, which lost 0 bases and 3 bases, there was a span of 9 bases. Germline V gives CDR1 SGHRS, CDR2 YFSETQ. This CDR3 contains 15 residues. This CDR3 reads CASSLVGAANEKLFF. CDR3 in DNA: TGCGCCAGCAGCTTGGTGGGGGCTGCTAATGAAAAACTGTTTTTT.

This clonotype was seen many times. V gene TRBV6-1 combines with J gene TRBJ2-1; 10 bases align to TRBD2. V trimming: 0 bases; J trimming: 3 bases; junction bases outside the gene matches: 2. The CDR3 loop spans 16 amino acids. CDR1 and CDR2 from the germline V gene are MNHNS and SASEGT. CDR3: CASSEASGGYYNEQFF. The CDR3, as DNA: TGTGCCAGCAGTGAAGCTAGCGGGGGGTACTACAATGAGCAGTTCTTC.

This clonotype was found a few times. The chain links TRBV9 to TRBJ2-7; D tentatively fits TRBD1 or TRBD2 (6 bases each). V was cut by 1 base and J by 3 bases, with 11 bases left in between. The CDR3 runs to 14 residues. CDR1 is SGDLS and CDR2 is YYNGEE in the germline V gene. The CDR3 sequence is CASSVSGGIYEQYF. CDR3 nucleotides: TGTGCCAGCAGCGTATCCGGGGGCATCTACGAGCAGTACTTC.

This clonotype was detected ten times or more. The chain carries TRBV6-1 and TRBJ2-7, with D uncertain. CDR3 length: 12 amino acids. Germline values: CDR1 MNHNS, CDR2 SASEGT. Trimming pared 7 bases from V and 1 base from J, leaving 8 bases between. The CDR3: CASTSGSYEQYF. The CDR3 nucleotides are TGTGCCAGCACGTCCGGGTCCTACGAGCAGTACTTC.

The chain carries TRBV13 and TRBJ2-7, with 8 nucleotides matching TRBD2. The germline V gene encodes CDR1 PRHDT and CDR2 FYEKMQ (reference sequence). The V and J ends lost 2 bases and 7 bases, in that order; junction bases with no gene match: 4. The CDR3 runs 13 residues. CDR3: CASSLTGGQEQYF. The CDR3, as DNA: TGTGCCAGCAGCTTAACGGGGGGGCAAGAGCAGTACTTC.

The sample holds many counts of this clonotype. The gene calls are TRBV6-6 and TRBJ2-7; 9 nucleotides match TRBD2. Germline V gene data show CDR1 as MNHNY and CDR2 as SVGAGI (reference sequence). This CDR3 comprises 15 residues. Germline trimming cut 4 bases from V and 6 bases from J; bases unmatched to any gene: 10. This chain's CDR3 is CASSFGTSSFPEQYF. The DNA for the CDR3 is TGTGCCAGCAGTTTTGGGACTAGCAGTTTTCCCGAGCAGTACTTC.

The rearrangement joins TRBV30 to TRBJ1-6, with D perhaps TRBD1 (5 bases). Germline lookup yields CDR1 GTSNPN and CDR2 SVGIG (reference sequence). The CDR3 is 15 amino acids. V was trimmed by 1 base and J by 7 bases, leaving 14 bases between them. The CDR3 DNA reads TGTGCCTGGAGTGGCCAAGGGACCAGGAATTCACCCCTCCACTTT. Amino acids: CAWSGQGTRNSPLHF.

J is TRBJ1-2 and V is TRBV30; D call uncertain. The CDR3 spans 11 residues. V shed 5 bases and J shed 4 bases, with 8 bases lying between them. In germline, CDR1 is GTSNPN, CDR2 SVGIG (reference sequence). In DNA form, the CDR3 reads TGTGCCTGGGAGAGTACCTATGGCTACACCTTC. The encoded protein is CAWESTYGYTF.

This clonotype appeared a few times. The rearrangement uses TRBV20-1 and TRBJ1-6; maybe TRBD1 (5 bases). The germline CDR1 and CDR2 sequences are DFQATT and SNEGSKA (reference sequence). CDR3 length: 15 amino acids. V shed 0 bases and J shed 5 bases, with 11 bases lying between them. The CDR3 region has the DNA TGCAGTGCTAGAGATTCAGACAGAGATAATTCACCCCTCCACTTT. This encodes CSARDSDRDNSPLHF.

This clonotype was recorded many times. The chain carries TRBV7-8 and TRBJ2-4; TRBD2 agrees at 11 bases. V was clipped by 1 base and J by 0 bases; unmatched bases: 11. Per the germline V gene, CDR1 is SGHVS and CDR2 is FQNEAQ. The CDR3 sequence is 20 residues long. The CDR3 sequence: CASSLGWSSGGPSAKNIQYF. CDR3 in DNA: TGTGCCAGCAGCTTAGGGTGGTCTAGCGGGGGGCCCTCAGCCAAAAACATTCAGTACTTC.

The chain carries TRBV9 and TRBJ1-1; D gene uncertain. With 4 bases removed from V and 0 bases from J, the gap between germline ends came to 7 bases. The CDR3 is 13 residues long. Germline V gene lookup returns CDR1 SGDLS and CDR2 YYNGEE. CDR3 residues: CASSRGMNTEAFF. CDR3 in DNA: TGTGCCAGCAGCCGCGGCATGAACACTGAAGCTTTCTTT.

The rearrangement uses TRBV2 and TRBJ2-3; TRBD2 aligns across 12 bases. The V and J ends lost 6 bases and 5 bases, in that order; junction bases with no gene match: 15. Germline V gene lookup returns CDR1 SNHLY and CDR2 FYNNEI. This CDR3 is 18 amino acids long. This CDR3 reads CASRTAGRPSGGEDTQYF. The CDR3 nucleotides read TGTGCCAGCAGGACGGCCGGGAGACCTAGCGGGGGGGAAGATACGCAGTATTTT. The full variable domain, in which reference TRBV2 and TRBJ2-3 provide the parts outside the CDR3, is EPEVTQTPSHQVTQMGQEVILRCVPISNHLYFYWYRQILGQKVEFLVSFYNNEISEKSEIFDDQFSVERPDGSNFTLKIRSTKLEDSAMYFCASRTAGRPSGGEDTQYFGPGTRLTVL.

This clonotype was recorded a few times. V and J are TRBV5-1 and TRBJ1-5; a possible D gene is TRBD1 (6 bases). V dropped 1 base and J dropped 5 bases, with 10 bases sitting between them. Per germline, CDR1 SGHRS and CDR2 YFSETQ. The CDR3 covers 14 residues. CDR3 residues: CASSLTAGDQPQHF. CDR3 bases: TGCGCCAGCAGCTTGACGGCAGGGGATCAGCCCCAGCATTTT.

The table lists this clonotype with a few counts. DNA of the CDR3: TGTGCCAGCAGCTTAGTGGGTCGGGAGACTGAAGCTTTCTTT. It translates to CASSLVGRETEAFF. The chain employs TRBV7-9 and TRBJ1-1; D not resolved. The V end was cut by 1 base, the J end by 5 bases, with 11 bases between. The CDR3 has 14 residues. The germline V gene encodes CDR1 SEHNR and CDR2 FQNEAQ (reference sequence).